The next 30 T cell receptor beta chains were all read from a single sample in a study of blood T cell repertoires in COVID-19. The assay was immunoSEQ multiplex PCR, and TCRdb's table has in-frame clones only and misses some. This table holds roughly 180,000 clones, 70% to 90% found once. The sequenced sample consisted of peripheral blood. These receptors all come from a man aged 55 to 70 who had recovered from COVID-19.

The rearrangement uses TRBV15 and TRBJ2-5; D is uncertain. CDR1 and CDR2 (germline): LNHNV, YYDKDF (reference sequence). V lost 3 bases to trimming and J lost 4 bases, with 6 bases between them. The CDR3 consists of 12 residues. As DNA, the CDR3 is TGTGCCACCAGCAGCGCCAGAGAGACCCAGTACTTC. Translation gives CATSSARETQYF.

This clone has more than one count but fewer than ten. The chain recombines TRBV4-1 with TRBJ1-5; D unresolved. Germline CDR1 and CDR2: MGHRA and YSYEKL. V was clipped by 1 base and J by 4 bases, with 14 bases between them. This CDR3 spans 16 amino acids. The CDR3 nucleotides read TGCGCCAGCAGCCAAGGAGGCGGGAGGGTAAATCAGCCCCAGCATTTT. The encoded protein is CASSQGGGRVNQPQHF.

The chain employs TRBV6-5 and TRBJ2-3, with 10 bases matching TRBD2. CDR3 size: 15 residues. The V segment lost 7 bases and the J segment 5 bases; nucleotides outside the gene matches: 9. From germline, CDR1 is MNHEY and CDR2 SVGAGI. In nucleotides, the CDR3 is TGTGCCAGCATGAGCGGGGGGGCCGGAAGAGATACGCAGTATTTT. Amino acid sequence: CASMSGGAGRDTQYF.

V gene TRBV5-4 combines with J gene TRBJ1-2, with a tentative D call TRBD1 (5 bases). V dropped 2 bases and J dropped 6 bases, with 11 bases sitting between them. Germline assignment: CDR1 SGHNT and CDR2 YYREEE (reference sequence). The CDR3 sequence is 13 residues long. Here the CDR3 reads CASSFGGIDGYTF. In nucleotides, the CDR3 is TGTGCCAGCAGCTTCGGGGGAATCGATGGCTACACCTTC.

This rearrangement joins TRBV7-3 to TRBJ2-3; 7 bases match TRBD2. The trim removed 5 bases at V and 0 bases at J, leaving 2 bases unmatched. Germline V lookup: CDR1 SGHTA, CDR2 FQGTGA. The CDR3 totals 14 residues. This CDR3 reads CASSRGGSTDTQYF. CDR3 bases: TGTGCCAGCAGCCGCGGGGGAAGCACAGATACGCAGTATTTT.

In nucleotides, the CDR3 is TGTGCCACCAGTGATGGTCGGGATCAGCCCCAGCATTTT. Translating it yields CATSDGRDQPQHF. The chain has TRBV24-1 and TRBJ1-5, with D unresolved. Trimming took off 3 bases at V and 5 bases at J, with 7 bases between the two ends. Germline V CDR1 and CDR2: KGHDR, SFDVKD. The CDR3 is 13 residues long.

J is TRBJ1-3 and V is TRBV6-5; D not certain. The germline gives CDR1 MNHEY, CDR2 SVGAGI. The V gene lost 6 bases and the J gene lost 0 bases, with 9 bases spanning the gap. The CDR3 sequence is 14 residues long. The CDR3 loop is CASRAGHSGNTIYF. CDR3 bases: TGTGCCAGCAGGGCAGGCCACTCTGGAAACACCATATATTTT.

This sequence joins TRBV4-3 and TRBJ2-3; D may be TRBD2 (5 bases). The length of the CDR3 is 15 residues. The V and J ends lost 0 bases and 1 base respectively, with 8 bases between them. Germline V gene data show CDR1 as LGHNA and CDR2 as YSLEER. This chain's CDR3 is CASSQERTRTDTQYF. The CDR3 region has the DNA TGCGCCAGCAGCCAAGAACGGACTCGCACAGATACGCAGTATTTT.

This clone was counted once. The V gene is TRBV2, the J gene TRBJ2-3; TRBD2 aligns across 10 bases. The trim removed 8 bases at V and 0 bases at J, leaving 8 bases unmatched. The CDR3 length is 16 residues. Germline V gene lookup returns CDR1 SNHLY and CDR2 FYNNEI. The CDR3 bases are TGTGCCAGCCAGCTAACTAGCGGGGCTAGCACAGATACGCAGTATTTT. Translated: CASQLTSGASTDTQYF. The full variable domain, rest sourced from reference TRBV2 and TRBJ2-3, is EPEVTQTPSHQVTQMGQEVILRCVPISNHLYFYWYRQILGQKVEFLVSFYNNEISEKSEIFDDQFSVERPDGSNFTLKIRSTKLEDSAMYFCASQLTSGASTDTQYFGPGTRLTVL.

The CDR3 DNA sequence: TGTGCCAGTAGTACCTCACCCGGGACATTGAGGCAGTACTTC. Protein: CASSTSPGTLRQYF. V and J are TRBV19 and TRBJ2-7, with a weak D call TRBD1 (6 bases). Germline V gives CDR1 LNHDA, CDR2 SQIVND (reference sequence). Trimming shortened V by 4 bases and J by 9 bases, and 19 bases separated the two germline ends. This CDR3 contains 14 residues.

V gene TRBV6-5 combines with J gene TRBJ2-4, with 8 bases matching TRBD1. Unmatched junction bases numbered 13, after V lost 0 bases and J lost 15 bases. This CDR3 region has 15 residues. Germline-derived CDR1 and CDR2 are MNHEY and SVGAGI. CDR3 residues: CASSYSLTGEMGWYF. CDR3 DNA: TGTGCCAGCAGTTACTCCCTGACAGGGGAAATGGGCTGGTACTTC.

This sequence joins TRBV11-1 and TRBJ1-2; tentative D call: TRBD1 (5 bases). V lost 5 bases, J lost 6 bases, and 19 bases lay in between. The CDR3 totals 15 residues. Germline V gene sequence: CDR1 SGHAT, CDR2 FQDESV (reference sequence). The DNA for the CDR3 is TGTGCCAGCAGCCCATCGATCGGGAGAGGGGATGGCTACACCTTC. Its translation is CASSPSIGRGDGYTF.

The V gene is TRBV10-3, the J gene TRBJ2-2, with D possibly matching TRBD1 (6 bases). The CDR3 has 15 residues. The V gene lost 5 bases and the J gene lost 5 bases, with 15 bases spanning the gap. Germline CDR1 ENHRY, CDR2 SYGVKD. In DNA form, the CDR3 reads TGTGCCATCAGTACAGGGAGCAGCTTAACCGGGGAGCTGTTTTTT. This translates into CAISTGSSLTGELFF.

The J gene is TRBJ2-1, the V gene TRBV19; a possible D gene is TRBD2 (5 bases). Per germline, CDR1 LNHDA and CDR2 SQIVND (reference sequence). This CDR3 has 12 residues. V shed 7 bases and J shed 9 bases, with 13 bases lying between them. The CDR3, as DNA: TGTGCCAGTACCGATCTAGCAAGTGAGCAGTTCTTC. Protein sequence: CASTDLASEQFF.

The chain uses TRBV30 and TRBJ2-7, with D maybe TRBD2 (6 bases). V lost 2 bases and J lost 2, with 13 bases in between. This CDR3 has 14 amino acids. Per germline, CDR1 GTSNPN and CDR2 SVGIG (reference sequence). CDR3 sequence reads: CAWSRLVGAYEQYF. The CDR3, as DNA: TGTGCCTGGAGTAGACTAGTCGGCGCCTACGAGCAGTACTTC.

The chain combines TRBV6-1 with TRBJ2-2; 8 bases are shared with TRBD2. The V and J ends lost 1 base and 3 bases, in that order; junction bases with no gene match: 1. Germline CDR1 MNHNS, CDR2 SASEGT. The CDR3 contains 15 residues. The CDR3 protein is CASSEGGGYTGELFF. CDR3 in DNA: TGTGCCAGCAGTGAAGGCGGGGGGTACACCGGGGAGCTGTTTTTT.

This clone was seen only a few times. The rearrangement links TRBV30 to TRBJ2-2; 8 nucleotides match TRBD1. V gave up 3 bases and J gave up 6 bases; unmatched junction bases: 6. The germline CDR1 and CDR2 sequences are GTSNPN and SVGIG (reference sequence). CDR3 size: 14 residues. CDR3 nucleotide sequence: TGTGCCTGGAGGGCACAGGGGGTTCCCGGGGAGCTGTTTTTT. This codes for CAWRAQGVPGELFF.

The rearrangement links TRBV3-1 (or the pseudogene TRBV3-2) to TRBJ1-5; D gene uncertain. V was pared by 0 bases and J by 7 bases, with 7 bases between. CDR3 length: 13 amino acids. The germline gives CDR1 LGHDT, CDR2 YNNKEL (reference sequence). The CDR3 region is CASSQEEGQPQHF. In DNA, the CDR3 is TGTGCCAGCAGCCAAGAAGAGGGACAGCCCCAGCATTTT.

The chain uses TRBV6-5 and TRBJ1-2; perhaps TRBD1 as D (6 bases). CDR3 size: 15 residues. Germline assignment: CDR1 MNHEY and CDR2 SVGAGI. The V gene lost 5 bases and the J gene lost 3 bases, with 16 bases spanning the gap. CDR3 residues: CASSTSGGGYYGYTF. The DNA of the CDR3 is TGTGCCAGCAGTACCTCGGGGGGGGGCTACTATGGCTACACCTTC.

This rearrangement joins TRBV6-5 to TRBJ1-1, with 7 bases lining up with TRBD1. Germline assignment: CDR1 MNHEY and CDR2 SVGAGI. J gave up 4 bases and V 0 bases, and 8 bases lay outside the gene matches. CDR3 length: 16 amino acids. The CDR3 protein is CASSYSIQGMGTEAFF. The CDR3 nucleotides are TGTGCCAGCAGTTACTCGATACAGGGGATGGGCACTGAAGCTTTCTTT.

V usage is TRBV5-1 and J usage is TRBJ2-4; 9 positions agree with TRBD2. This CDR3 region has 21 residues. V gave up 5 bases and J gave up 0 bases; unmatched junction bases: 21. CDR1 SGHRS and CDR2 YFSETQ come from the germline V gene. In nucleotides, the CDR3 is TGCGCCAGCAGACCCTTAGGAGCGGGGGGCCTAAAAGACCCAGCCAAAAACATTCAGTACTTC. Translated, it gives CASRPLGAGGLKDPAKNIQYF.

The chain carries TRBV10-3 and TRBJ1-1, with TRBD1 identical over 7 bases. There are 16 residues in the CDR3. V was pared by 4 bases and J by 1 base, with 9 bases of the junction left unmatched. Germline CDR1 and CDR2: ENHRY and SYGVKD. The CDR3 sequence: CAISGGSQGTNTEAFF. The DNA of the CDR3 is TGTGCCATCAGTGGGGGGTCACAGGGGACGAACACTGAAGCTTTCTTT.

The gene calls are TRBV19 and TRBJ2-3; 7 nucleotides match TRBD1. CDR3 size: 14 residues. The V gene end was trimmed by 7 bases and the J gene end by 1 base; junction bases not matched to a gene: 5. The germline gives CDR1 LNHDA, CDR2 SQIVND (reference sequence). This chain's CDR3 is CASKEQGGTDTQYF. CDR3 bases: TGTGCCAGTAAGGAGCAGGGGGGCACAGATACGCAGTATTTT.

V gene TRBV11-3 combines with J gene TRBJ1-2; possible D gene TRBD1, 5 bases. Trimming shortened V by 1 base and J by 1 base, and 10 bases separated the two germline ends. The CDR3 contains 15 residues. CDR1 and CDR2 (germline): SGHNT, YENEEA. The CDR3 sequence: CASSLVEGYNYGYTF. CDR3 nucleotides: TGTGCCAGCAGCTTAGTGGAGGGGTATAACTATGGCTACACCTTC.

The chain combines TRBV2 with TRBJ2-1; 11 bases are shared with TRBD1. The junction had 10 bases not matched to a gene; V was cut back by 5 bases and J by 10 bases. Germline V gene lookup returns CDR1 SNHLY and CDR2 FYNNEI. The CDR3 sequence is 15 residues long. The CDR3 spells CASSRTGTGGAEQFF. The DNA of the CDR3 is TGTGCCAGCAGTAGAACCGGGACAGGGGGGGCGGAGCAGTTCTTC.

This chain links TRBV5-6 with TRBJ2-7; TRBD1 matches 9 bases. The ends lost 1 base at V and 3 bases at J; junction bases unmatched: 2. This CDR3 contains 14 residues. Germline CDR1 is SGHDT and CDR2 is YYEEEE. The CDR3, as DNA: TGTGCCAGCAGCTTGCTGGACAGGGGCTACGAGCAGTACTTC. It encodes CASSLLDRGYEQYF.

Concerning this clone: Its ends do not fully match the called genes, so a read error is possible. This chain links TRBV7-2 with TRBJ2-7; the D gene is possibly TRBD1 (6 bases). The CDR3 loop spans 11 amino acids. The germline V gene encodes CDR1 SGHTA and CDR2 FQGNSA. CDR3 in amino acids: CASSSTGMQAF. DNA of the CDR3: TGTGCCAGCAGCTCAACAGGGATGCAGGCCTTC.

The rearrangement links TRBV19 to TRBJ2-2, with 8 nucleotides matching TRBD1. This CDR3 is 14 amino acids long. V dropped 8 bases and J dropped 1; count of bases not matched to a gene: 3. CDR1 and CDR2 (germline): LNHDA, SQIVND (reference sequence). CDR3 amino acids: CASADRGNTGELFF. The DNA for the CDR3 is TGTGCCAGTGCCGACAGGGGGAACACCGGGGAGCTGTTTTTT.

This sequence joins TRBV28 and TRBJ2-5; 8 bases agree with TRBD1. This CDR3 contains 15 residues. The V and J ends lost 4 bases and 5 bases, in that order; junction bases with no gene match: 9. From germline, CDR1 is MDHEN and CDR2 SYDVKM. CDR3 bases: TGTGCCAGCAGTTCGGGACAGGCGAAGGGGGAGACCCAGTACTTC. This encodes CASSSGQAKGETQYF.

The sample holds a few counts of this clone. The V call is TRBV7-9, the J call TRBJ2-2, with D possibly TRBD1 on 5 matching bases. This CDR3 has 17 residues. In germline, CDR1 is SEHNR, CDR2 FQNEAQ (reference sequence). V was pared by 2 bases and J by 3 bases, with 16 bases between. This CDR3 reads CASSLSGRGLDTGELFF. In nucleotides, the CDR3 is TGTGCCAGCAGCTTATCGGGTAGGGGTCTTGACACCGGGGAGCTGTTTTTT.